This is a list of T cell receptor beta chains from one sample in a study of CXCR3-negative and CXCR3-positive naive CD8 T cells. TCRdb reprocessed the 5' RACE reads and stores each CDR3 protein as one record, lacking DNA. The repertoire table contains approximately 88,000 distinct CDR3 sequences. The sequenced sample was naive CXCR3+ CD8+ T cells from blood. All receptors derive from a human donor in good health. Some clones in this sample may be carry-over from other donors' samples. The CDR3 runs from the conserved cysteine through the conserved F or W.

CDR3aa: CASSFGGIQTDTQYF; v_gene: TRBV11-1; j_gene: TRBJ2-3
CDR3aa: CASSQEGFGVTAPNEQFF; v_gene: TRBV4-1; j_gene: TRBJ2-1
CDR3aa: CASSTSSTTREGRGSADTQYF; v_gene: TRBV28; j_gene: TRBJ2-3
CDR3aa: CAISEPGYEQYF; v_gene: TRBV10-3; j_gene: TRBJ2-7
CDR3aa: CASSLSGSEGGEQFF; v_gene: TRBV4-3; j_gene: TRBJ2-1
CDR3aa: CASGLGAGINYNEQFF; v_gene: TRBV12-3/TRBV12-4; j_gene: TRBJ2-1
CDR3aa: CASSPPDQRESQFF; v_gene: TRBV3-1; j_gene: TRBJ2-1
CDR3aa: CASSQDLWGSSYEQYF; v_gene: TRBV3-1; j_gene: TRBJ2-7
CDR3aa: CASSHRPGTGNNSNQPQHF; v_gene: TRBV28; j_gene: TRBJ1-5
CDR3aa: CASSNRDRGTTEAFF; v_gene: TRBV21-1; j_gene: TRBJ1-1
CDR3aa: CASSAPTTSTDTQYF; v_gene: TRBV5-1; j_gene: TRBJ2-3
CDR3aa: CATLAEKGYEQYF; v_gene: TRBV7-9; j_gene: TRBJ2-7
CDR3aa: CASSTVSGIDIQYF; v_gene: TRBV6-2/TRBV6-3; j_gene: TRBJ2-4
CDR3aa: CASSHDNRVPHEQYF; v_gene: TRBV4-3; j_gene: TRBJ2-7
CDR3aa: CASLPGQGIYEQYF; v_gene: TRBV28; j_gene: TRBJ2-7
CDR3aa: CASSLRGSIQETQYF; v_gene: TRBV7-8; j_gene: TRBJ2-5
CDR3aa: CASSYSGDYEQYF; v_gene: TRBV7-9; j_gene: TRBJ2-7
CDR3aa: CASSQDFRTSGNEQYF; v_gene: TRBV4-2; j_gene: TRBJ2-7
CDR3aa: CASSFLRLAGDNEQYF; v_gene: TRBV27; j_gene: TRBJ2-7
CDR3aa: CASSSGGGPREQYF; v_gene: TRBV12-3/TRBV12-4; j_gene: TRBJ2-7
CDR3aa: CASSKVTGGAETQYF; v_gene: TRBV21-1; j_gene: TRBJ2-5
CDR3aa: CAISTANTGELFF; v_gene: TRBV10-3; j_gene: TRBJ2-2
CDR3aa: CSVADTTDTQYF; v_gene: TRBV29-1; j_gene: TRBJ2-3
CDR3aa: CSARRSGSQETQYF; v_gene: TRBV20-1; j_gene: TRBJ2-5
CDR3aa: CASSPALWAGDYLYNEQFF; v_gene: TRBV28; j_gene: TRBJ2-1
CDR3aa: CASSRGTGGYRETQYF; v_gene: TRBV6-2/TRBV6-3; j_gene: TRBJ2-5
CDR3aa: CASSFGLSGANVLTF; v_gene: TRBV28; j_gene: TRBJ2-6
CDR3aa: CASSLDLAGRVGNEQFF; v_gene: TRBV5-5; j_gene: TRBJ2-1
CDR3aa: CSVASAGGPGETQYF; v_gene: TRBV29-1; j_gene: TRBJ2-5
CDR3aa: CASSPHRAPTYEQYF; v_gene: TRBV27; j_gene: TRBJ2-7
CDR3aa: CASSTGPHQETQYF; v_gene: TRBV4-1; j_gene: TRBJ2-5
CDR3aa: CSVSGEANYGYTF; v_gene: TRBV29-1; j_gene: TRBJ1-2
CDR3aa: CSASGTSGSSYEQYF; v_gene: TRBV20-1; j_gene: TRBJ2-7
CDR3aa: CASSLSSPGLAHNEQFF; v_gene: TRBV7-2; j_gene: TRBJ2-1
CDR3aa: CASMGSEGETQYF; v_gene: TRBV6-1; j_gene: TRBJ2-5
CDR3aa: CASSGGSQETQYF; v_gene: TRBV9; j_gene: TRBJ2-5
CDR3aa: CASSQGAGDGETQYF; v_gene: TRBV4-2; j_gene: TRBJ2-5
CDR3aa: CASSLKGNEQFF; v_gene: TRBV5-1; j_gene: TRBJ2-1
CDR3aa: CATSKGQTNSYEQYF; v_gene: TRBV15; j_gene: TRBJ2-7
CDR3aa: CASSPFGGGEDTQYF; v_gene: TRBV11-2; j_gene: TRBJ2-3
CDR3aa: CASSLLAGGTNEQFF; v_gene: TRBV12-3/TRBV12-4; j_gene: TRBJ2-1
CDR3aa: CASSQGDMGEQFF; v_gene: TRBV7-9; j_gene: TRBJ2-1
CDR3aa: CASSLTGSNTGELFF; v_gene: TRBV5-1; j_gene: TRBJ2-2
CDR3aa: CASQQGSGEHYEQYF; v_gene: TRBV4-3; j_gene: TRBJ2-7
CDR3aa: CASSFLSGSPNEQYF; v_gene: TRBV11-2; j_gene: TRBJ2-7
CDR3aa: CASSQELTPSLLHF; v_gene: TRBV3-1; j_gene: TRBJ1-6
CDR3aa: CASSSYSGYNEQFF; v_gene: TRBV7-9; j_gene: TRBJ2-1
CDR3aa: CASSLSRTKSRTTLQYF; v_gene: TRBV28; j_gene: TRBJ2-7
CDR3aa: CASSLAVGRGTEAFF; v_gene: TRBV5-1; j_gene: TRBJ1-1
CDR3aa: CASNPQGNSNQPQHF; v_gene: TRBV28; j_gene: TRBJ1-5
CDR3aa: CSVDRGTGELFF; v_gene: TRBV29-1; j_gene: TRBJ2-2
CDR3aa: CASSQEGVASPYNEQFF; v_gene: TRBV4-3; j_gene: TRBJ2-1
CDR3aa: CASRQTSGGYEQYF; v_gene: TRBV2; j_gene: TRBJ2-7
CDR3aa: CSAPDTNTEAFF; v_gene: TRBV20-1; j_gene: TRBJ1-1
CDR3aa: CASSFLASSYEQYF; v_gene: TRBV28; j_gene: TRBJ2-7
CDR3aa: CSATPGQGTIYF; v_gene: TRBV20-1; j_gene: TRBJ1-3
CDR3aa: CASSLEGPYNEQFF; v_gene: TRBV5-1; j_gene: TRBJ2-1
CDR3aa: CASRNRGIGYTF; v_gene: TRBV19; j_gene: TRBJ1-2
CDR3aa: CASSSYRDEQYF; v_gene: TRBV13; j_gene: TRBJ2-7